One T cell receptor beta chain is described in this entry. Treatment given: oral pan-JAK inhibitor, 5-10 mg twice daily. The data originate from a study of CD8+ T cells in alopecia areata. RNA extraction was followed by reverse transcription into cDNA, which acted as the sequencing template. Using immunoSEQ multiplex PCR, the repertoire was profiled, and TCRdb retains in-frame clones only, with some absent. The sample yields some 160,000 clones, 65% seen once. This CDR3 is built from 10 residues. The germline CDR1 and CDR2 sequences are DFQATT and SNEGSKA (reference sequence). With 3 bases removed from V and 10 bases from J, the gap between germline ends came to 9 bases.

This sequence joins TRBV20-1 and TRBJ1-1, with D unclear. This specimen consisted of CD4+ T cells sorted from blood, obtained at week 4, from a patient treated with tofacitinib. This clonotype was sampled from a human donor with alopecia areata. In DNA form, the CDR3 reads TGCAGTGCTAGGGAGGGTAGAGCTTTCTTT. Translation: CSAREGRAFF.